The 26 T cell receptor beta chains reported below all come from one sample, sequenced in a study of sequential checkpoint blockade in melanoma. Treatment: randomized to nivolumab then ipilimumab (arm A) or the reverse (arm B). Repertoires were generated with immunoSEQ multiplex PCR, while TCRdb's copy carries only in-frame clones and drops some. The sample yields approximately 10,000 clones, roughly four fifths seen once. The specimen was CD8+ T cells sorted from blood (inferred from file names), collected from a patient given nivolumab and ipilimumab in sequence. The origin of the receptors is a human donor with melanoma.

The chain links TRBV7-9 to TRBJ2-3; 8 bases align to TRBD1. This CDR3 is 15 amino acids long. Losses at the gene ends were 8 bases for V and 3 bases for J; bases not matched to a gene: 10. Germline CDR1 and CDR2: SEHNR and FQNEAQ (reference sequence). The CDR3 loop is CASLFRQGWTDTQYF. CDR3 DNA sequence: TGTGCCAGCCTCTTCAGACAGGGGTGGACAGATACGCAGTATTTT.

CDR3 loop: CASSSKAGEIMNTEAFF. CDR3 coding DNA: TGTGCCAGCAGCTCCAAGGCAGGGGAGATTATGAACACTGAAGCTTTCTTT. V is TRBV7-9 and J is TRBJ1-1; TRBD1 might be the D (6 bases). This CDR3 spans 17 amino acids. CDR1 and CDR2 (germline): SEHNR, FQNEAQ (reference sequence). V dropped 4 bases and J dropped 0 bases, with 18 bases sitting between them.

This rearrangement joins TRBV7-9 to TRBJ2-1; TRBD2 is a possible D gene (6 bases). The V end was cut by 3 bases, the J end by 4 bases, with 16 bases between. The length of the CDR3 is 16 residues. Germline loops: CDR1 SEHNR, CDR2 FQNEAQ (reference sequence). The CDR3: CASSFRGAGIYNEQFF. The CDR3 DNA is TGTGCCAGCAGCTTTCGCGGTGCGGGGATATACAATGAGCAGTTCTTC.

The genes are TRBV2 and TRBJ1-2, with TRBD1 identical over 11 bases. CDR3 length: 15 residues. The V and J ends lost 8 bases and 4 bases, in that order; junction bases with no gene match: 9. The V gene's germline CDR1 is SNHLY and CDR2 FYNNEI. CDR3 loop: CASLKGQGVIYGYTF. CDR3 coding DNA: TGTGCCAGCCTGAAGGGACAGGGGGTAATCTATGGCTACACCTTC.

The chain links TRBV9 to TRBJ2-5, with D unresolved. Trimming took 0 bases from V and 5 from J, leaving 8 bases between them. CDR1 SGDLS and CDR2 YYNGEE come from the germline V gene. The CDR3 covers 13 residues. CDR3 region: CASSVALRETQYF. The CDR3, as DNA: TGTGCCAGCAGCGTAGCGTTGAGGGAGACCCAGTACTTC.

A few counts support this clone. The rearrangement uses TRBV5-6 and TRBJ1-1; D call uncertain. V lost 0 bases and J lost 1, with 10 bases in between. CDR3 length equals 15 residues. Germline CDR1 is SGHDT and CDR2 is YYEEEE. CDR3 coding DNA: TGTGCCAGCAGCTTGGCCCCCACAGAGAACACTGAAGCTTTCTTT. Translation gives CASSLAPTENTEAFF.

The chain carries TRBV6-4 and TRBJ2-1; TRBD2 aligns across 10 bases. Unmatched junction bases numbered 11, after V lost 4 bases and J lost 8 bases. The CDR3 sequence is 16 residues long. Germline V CDR1 and CDR2: MRHNA, SNTAGT. The CDR3 sequence: CASSVGAGGPGDEQFF. The CDR3 coding sequence is TGTGCCAGCAGTGTTGGAGCGGGAGGGCCAGGGGATGAGCAGTTCTTC.

The chain employs TRBV27 and TRBJ2-5, with 8 bases fitting TRBD1. The end of the DNA is better explained by TRBJ2-7, so the J call may be wrong. The CDR3 runs to 15 residues. Looked up from germline, CDR1 is MNHEY and CDR2 is SMNVEV (reference sequence). DNA for the CDR3: TGTGCCAGCCGCCTAGTGACAGGGGTAGCCTACGAGCAGTACTTC. Residues: CASRLVTGVAYEQYF.

V is TRBV18 and J is TRBJ2-1; 11 nucleotides agree with TRBD2. This CDR3 contains 19 residues. Germline CDR1 and CDR2: KGHSH and LQKENI. Trimming removed 0 bases from V and 0 bases from J; junction bases left unmatched: 7. The CDR3 DNA follows: TGTGCCAGCTCACCACCGAGACTAGCGGGGCTCCACTCCTACAATGAGCAGTTCTTC. As protein: CASSPPRLAGLHSYNEQFF.

The V gene is TRBV4-1, the J gene TRBJ1-2; no definite D call. Germline values: CDR1 MGHRA, CDR2 YSYEKL. V lost 1 base and J lost 7, with 16 bases in between. The CDR3 covers 15 residues. CDR3 in amino acids: CASSQVVRAEGGYTF. The CDR3 DNA reads TGCGCCAGCAGCCAAGTTGTGAGGGCCGAGGGTGGCTACACCTTC.

The chain uses TRBV5-6 and TRBJ1-5; the D gene is possibly TRBD1 (5 bases). This CDR3 spans 16 amino acids. Trimming stripped 2 bases from V and 4 bases from J, with 16 bases between. Looked up from germline, CDR1 is SGHDT and CDR2 is YYEEEE. The CDR3 reads CASSFRSGVGNQPQHF. CDR3 sequence (DNA): TGTGCCAGCAGCTTCAGGTCGGGGGTGGGAAATCAGCCCCAGCATTTT.

CDR3 loop: CASSQTTGMNEAFF. The CDR3 DNA follows: TGCGCCAGCAGCCAAACGACAGGGATGAATGAAGCTTTCTTT. The chain uses TRBV4-1 and TRBJ1-1, with TRBD1 matching over 7 bases. The CDR3 is made up of 14 amino acids. The V segment lost 2 bases and the J segment 7 bases; nucleotides outside the gene matches: 7. The germline CDR1 and CDR2 sequences are MGHRA and YSYEKL.

The V and J genes are TRBV27 and TRBJ1-5; 7 nucleotides align to TRBD1. The CDR3 is made up of 14 amino acids. Germline V lookup: CDR1 MNHEY, CDR2 SMNVEV (reference sequence). Trimming cost V 6 bases and J 4 bases; bases outside gene matches: 6. The CDR3 loop reads CASSKQGWNQPQHF. CDR3 coding DNA: TGTGCCAGCAGCAAACAGGGGTGGAATCAGCCCCAGCATTTT.

The V and J genes are TRBV7-9 and TRBJ2-3; D unclear. Germline assignment: CDR1 SEHNR and CDR2 FQNEAQ (reference sequence). Deletions cut 5 bases from V and 2 bases from J, with 5 bases between. The CDR3 loop spans 12 amino acids. CDR3: CASSDTTDTQYF. CDR3 DNA: TGTGCCAGCAGCGACACCACAGATACGCAGTATTTT.

The V and J genes are TRBV19 and TRBJ2-3; 15 nucleotides match TRBD2. The V and J ends lost 6 bases and 3 bases, in that order; junction bases with no gene match: 4. The CDR3 is 16 residues long. CDR1 is LNHDA, CDR2 SQIVND, per germline (reference sequence). The CDR3 DNA reads as TGTGCCAGTAGCGGACTAGCGGGGGGGGTGACAGATACGCAGTATTTT. As protein: CASSGLAGGVTDTQYF.

The V gene is TRBV5-1, the J gene TRBJ1-6; possible D gene TRBD1, 5 bases. The CDR3 covers 15 residues. Trimming took off 1 base at V and 10 bases at J, with 15 bases between the two ends. Germline lookup yields CDR1 SGHRS and CDR2 YFSETQ. The CDR3 nucleotides are TGCGCCAGCAGCTTGATTGGCAGGGTAGGGTCACCCCTCCACTTT. This gives the protein CASSLIGRVGSPLHF.

The chain has TRBV15 and TRBJ2-7, with D unresolved. Between the trimmed V and J ends, which lost 4 bases and 1 base, there was a span of 8 bases. The CDR3 is 13 amino acids. Germline CDR1 is LNHNV and CDR2 is YYDKDF (reference sequence). CDR3 sequence (DNA): TGTGCCACCAGCATCAAACAGTCCTACGAGCAGTACTTC. Protein sequence: CATSIKQSYEQYF.

There are a few counts of this clone. This rearrangement joins TRBV9 to TRBJ2-7; D may be TRBD1 (6 bases). Trimming removed 2 bases at V and 0 bases at J, with 12 bases between. Germline V gene sequence: CDR1 SGDLS, CDR2 YYNGEE. The CDR3 extends over 15 amino acids. The DNA of the CDR3 is TGTGCCAGCAGCGTTTCGGACAGACCCTCCTACGAGCAGTACTTC. This sequence encodes CASSVSDRPSYEQYF.

The chain joins TRBV14 to TRBJ2-1; no clear D. Looked up from germline, CDR1 is SGHDN and CDR2 is FVKESK. The CDR3 has 13 residues. The V end was cut by 0 bases, the J end by 4 bases, with 4 bases between. The CDR3: CASSQDPYNEQFF. CDR3 bases: TGTGCCAGCAGCCAAGATCCTTACAATGAGCAGTTCTTC.

This clone has only one observation. Here the CDR3 DNA reads TGTGCCAGTAGTATAGGCGGGAGAACAGGCGAGCAGTACTTC. It yields the protein CASSIGGRTGEQYF. The chain combines TRBV19 with TRBJ2-7; 7 bases align to TRBD2. The CDR3 is 14 amino acids. Unmatched junction bases numbered 6, after V lost 1 base and J lost 6 bases. The germline gives CDR1 LNHDA, CDR2 SQIVND (reference sequence).

V gene TRBV2 combines with J gene TRBJ2-5; TRBD2 might be the D (5 bases). Germline V gives CDR1 SNHLY, CDR2 FYNNEI. Trimming took 1 base from V and 11 from J, leaving 14 bases between them. This CDR3 is 13 amino acids long. CDR3: CASSEERFWEQYF. DNA of the CDR3: TGTGCCAGCAGTGAAGAAAGGTTTTGGGAGCAGTACTTC.

The V and J genes are TRBV29-1 and TRBJ2-2; D may be TRBD1 (5 bases). The CDR3 is 16 residues long. Trimming cost V 5 bases and J 3 bases, with 19 bases left between them. The germline V gene has CDR1 SQVTM and CDR2 ANQGSEA. CDR3 amino acids: CSVRGYWGADTGELFF. As DNA, the CDR3 is TGCAGCGTTAGGGGATATTGGGGCGCCGACACCGGGGAGCTGTTTTTT.

This chain links TRBV5-1 with TRBJ2-7; TRBD2 might be the D (6 bases). CDR1 SGHRS and CDR2 YFSETQ come from the germline V gene. This CDR3 comprises 15 residues. V lost 0 bases to trimming and J lost 4 bases, with 14 bases between them. The CDR3 bases are TGCGCCAGCAGCTTGGCTAGCGCCGGAGGGTACGAGCAGTACTTC. It codes for CASSLASAGGYEQYF.

The rearrangement uses TRBV4-2 and TRBJ1-1; D may be TRBD1 (6 bases). The length of the CDR3 is 16 residues. V dropped 0 bases and J dropped 0 bases, with 11 bases sitting between them. CDR1 LGHNA and CDR2 YNFKEQ come from the germline V gene. The CDR3 region is CASSQETGLMNTEAFF. The CDR3 DNA follows: TGTGCCAGCAGCCAAGAGACAGGTCTCATGAACACTGAAGCTTTCTTT.

This chain links TRBV6-6 with TRBJ1-3; 7 nucleotides line up with TRBD1. The CDR3 is 14 amino acids. Trimming removed 6 bases from V and 3 bases from J; junction bases left unmatched: 5. CDR1 MNHNY and CDR2 SVGAGI come from the germline V gene (reference sequence). The CDR3 coding sequence is TGTGCCAGCAGCGCCGACAGGGTTGGAAACACCATATATTTT. Amino acids: CASSADRVGNTIYF.

The rearrangement uses TRBV25-1 and TRBJ1-5; D is ambiguous. The CDR3 contains 13 residues. From germline, CDR1 is MGHDK and CDR2 SYGVNS. The V end was cut by 1 base, the J end by 3 bases, with 4 bases between. The CDR3 sequence: CASSESDNQPQHF. For the CDR3, the DNA is TGTGCCAGCAGTGAATCAGACAATCAGCCCCAGCATTTT.